This TCR beta chain was profiled in a study of blood T cells in healthy people across ages. The CDR3 extends over 19 amino acids. Trimming took 2 bases from V and 1 from J, leaving 22 bases between them. Germline V gene data show CDR1 as LGHDT and CDR2 as YNNKEL (reference sequence). A minimum of 6 million PBMCs was isolated per sample. The authors extracted at least 5 micrograms of total RNA per sample. Primers used in a second PCR of about 6 to 11 cycles were a sample-barcoded 5' primer and a J-beta primer mix. TCRdb redid the calling of the 5' RACE reads with MiXCR, one entry per CDR3 protein. The sample contains some 800,000 distinct CDR3 sequences, 25% of which appear only once. These same data were also listed under a study on T cells of mothers and their children. That study reports: All RNA that had been extracted was used for cDNA synthesis at approximately 1.4 ug per 15 ul.

The V gene is TRBV3-1, the J gene TRBJ2-3; perhaps TRBD2 as D (5 bases). The sequencing input was blood. The receptor's source is a boy aged 10-17 years in good health. The CDR3 coding sequence is TGTGCCAGCAGCCAACCCACTTTAAACGGGGTTGGGGGCACAGATACGCAGTATTTT. Amino acids: CASSQPTLNGVGGTDTQYF.